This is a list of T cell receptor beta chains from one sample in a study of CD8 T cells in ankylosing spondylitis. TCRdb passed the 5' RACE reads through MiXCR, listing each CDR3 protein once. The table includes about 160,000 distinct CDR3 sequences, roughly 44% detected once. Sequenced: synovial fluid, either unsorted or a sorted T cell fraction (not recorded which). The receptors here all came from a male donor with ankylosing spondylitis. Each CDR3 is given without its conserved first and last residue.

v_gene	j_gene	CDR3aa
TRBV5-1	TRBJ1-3	ASSPWADSGNTIY
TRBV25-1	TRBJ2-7	ASSPGGSSYEQY
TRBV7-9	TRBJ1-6	AIQAPGQGYNSPLH
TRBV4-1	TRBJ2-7	ASSWGGRADEQY
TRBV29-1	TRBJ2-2	SGWAATGELF
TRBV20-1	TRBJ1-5	SARTHREAQPQH
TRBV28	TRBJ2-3	ASSLIRDSTAYTQY
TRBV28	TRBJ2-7	ASSETGGTWEQY
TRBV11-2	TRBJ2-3	ASSLGIAVTDTQY
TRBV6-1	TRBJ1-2	ASSDEQGYYYGYT
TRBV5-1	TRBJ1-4	ASSLLGAVYEKLF
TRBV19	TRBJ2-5	ASSSLTGVETQY
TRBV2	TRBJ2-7	ARGTSGTYEQY
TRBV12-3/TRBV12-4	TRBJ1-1	ASSPRDPAIGLNTEAF
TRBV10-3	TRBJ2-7	AISAPGQSSYEQY
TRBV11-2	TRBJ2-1	ASSSHLQGNGEQF
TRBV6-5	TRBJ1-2	ASSYSSGRSVGYT
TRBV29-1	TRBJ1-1	SVVGYGGLITEAF
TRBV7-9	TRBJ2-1	ASRIETSGGYNEQF
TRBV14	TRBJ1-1	ASSQVNRGNTEAF
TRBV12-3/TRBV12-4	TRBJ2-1	ASRDSSSYNEQF
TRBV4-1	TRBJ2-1	ASSQGQGGSYNEQF
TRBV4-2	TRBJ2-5	ASSPGLAGSPGSETQY
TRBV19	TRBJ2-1	ASIGDLNEQF
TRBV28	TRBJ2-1	ASSSGWGEWDNEQF
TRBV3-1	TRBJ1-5	ASSRGVHSNQPQH
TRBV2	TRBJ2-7	ASSVFGDAYEQY
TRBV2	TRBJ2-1	ASSEMGPGGAGGYNEQF
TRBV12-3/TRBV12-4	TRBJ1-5	ASSLIWGKANQPQH
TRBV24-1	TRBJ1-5	ATSDGTGYQPQH
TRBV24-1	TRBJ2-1	ATSDLPARMGGEQF
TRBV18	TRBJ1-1	ASSPAGGVNTEAF
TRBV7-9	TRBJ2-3	ASSRGRETGTDTQY
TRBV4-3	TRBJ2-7	ASSPRGAGDVDEQY
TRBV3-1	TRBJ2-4	ASSQELAVAKNIQY
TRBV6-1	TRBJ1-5	ASRQTGGSGQPQH
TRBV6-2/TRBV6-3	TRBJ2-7	ASSYSISGYGSFYEQY
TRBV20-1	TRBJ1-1	SARQFQPDPESTF
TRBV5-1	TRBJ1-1	ASSWTPSGTEAF
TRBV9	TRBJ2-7	ASSVGDYYEQY
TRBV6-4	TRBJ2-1	ASSRTSEYNEQF
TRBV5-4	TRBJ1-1	ASSLRGNPPEAF
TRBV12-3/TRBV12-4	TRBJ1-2	ASSFWQYYGYT
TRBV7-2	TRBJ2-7	ASSLLAGDDEQY
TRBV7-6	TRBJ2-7	ASSLAQTRVTYEQY
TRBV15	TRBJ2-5	ATSRGQGTFETQY
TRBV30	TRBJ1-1	AWSKQENTEAF
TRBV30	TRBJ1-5	AWSRDSNQPQH
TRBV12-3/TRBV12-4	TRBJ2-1	ASSSLAGSFNEQF
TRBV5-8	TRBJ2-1	AISGTTSSYNEQF
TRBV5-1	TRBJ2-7	ASSMGRDLFYEQY
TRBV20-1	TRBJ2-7	SARVAGSYEQY
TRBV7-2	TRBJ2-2	ASSPLARGNTGELF
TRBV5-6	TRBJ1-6	ASSLLWNNNSPLH
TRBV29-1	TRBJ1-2	SASGGRFIENYGYT
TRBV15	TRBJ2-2	ATSRAWQGSTGELF
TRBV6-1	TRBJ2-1	ASGGQLYNEQF
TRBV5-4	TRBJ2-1	ASSLVVRSSYNEQF
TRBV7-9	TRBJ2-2	ASSLYREPTGELF